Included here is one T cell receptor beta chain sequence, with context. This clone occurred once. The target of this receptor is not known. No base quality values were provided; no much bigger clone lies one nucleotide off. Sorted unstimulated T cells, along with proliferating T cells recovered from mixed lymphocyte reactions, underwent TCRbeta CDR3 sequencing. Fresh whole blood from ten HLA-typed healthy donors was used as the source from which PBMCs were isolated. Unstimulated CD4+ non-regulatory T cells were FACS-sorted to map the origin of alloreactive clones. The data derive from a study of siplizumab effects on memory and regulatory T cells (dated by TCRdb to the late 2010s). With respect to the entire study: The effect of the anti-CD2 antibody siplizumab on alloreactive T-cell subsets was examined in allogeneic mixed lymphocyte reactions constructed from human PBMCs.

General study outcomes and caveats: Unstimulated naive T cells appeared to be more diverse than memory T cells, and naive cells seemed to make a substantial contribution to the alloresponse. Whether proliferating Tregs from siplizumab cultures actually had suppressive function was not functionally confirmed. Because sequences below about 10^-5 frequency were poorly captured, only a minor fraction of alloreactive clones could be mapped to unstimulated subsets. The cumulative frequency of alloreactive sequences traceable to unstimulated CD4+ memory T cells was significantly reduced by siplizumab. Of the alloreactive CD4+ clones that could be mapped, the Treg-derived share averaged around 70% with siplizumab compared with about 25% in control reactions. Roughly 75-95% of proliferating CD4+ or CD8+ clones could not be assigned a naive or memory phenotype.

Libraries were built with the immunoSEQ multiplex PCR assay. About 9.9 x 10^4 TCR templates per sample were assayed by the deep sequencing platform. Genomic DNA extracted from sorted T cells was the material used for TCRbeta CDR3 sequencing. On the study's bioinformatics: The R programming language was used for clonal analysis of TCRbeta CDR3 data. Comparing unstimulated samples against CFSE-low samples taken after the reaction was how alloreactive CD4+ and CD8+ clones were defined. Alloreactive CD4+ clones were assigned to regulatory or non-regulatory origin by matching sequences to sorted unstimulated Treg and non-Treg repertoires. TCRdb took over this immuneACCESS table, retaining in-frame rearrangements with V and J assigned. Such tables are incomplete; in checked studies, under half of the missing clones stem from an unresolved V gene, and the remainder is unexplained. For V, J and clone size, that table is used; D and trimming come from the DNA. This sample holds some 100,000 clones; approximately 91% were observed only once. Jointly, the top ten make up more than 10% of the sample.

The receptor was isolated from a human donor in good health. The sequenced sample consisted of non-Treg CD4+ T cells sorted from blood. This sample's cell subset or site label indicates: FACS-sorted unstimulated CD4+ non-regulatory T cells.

The CDR3 is CASSEAGVVYEQYF. The nucleotide sequence is TGTGCCAGCAGTGAGGCAGGGGTGGTCTACGAGCAGTACTTC. The sequence links TRBV25-1 to TRBJ2-7; the best D guess is TRBD1, with 6 bases matching. CDR1 and CDR2 (MGHDK, SYGVNS) derive from the germline V gene. Trimming at the junction amounts to 3 bases on V and 3 bases on J, and the germline ends lie 12 bases apart. The CDR3, from cysteine to phenylalanine, totals 14 residues. CDR3 DNA only is kept here, 42 bases in frame from base 1.